Included here is one T cell receptor (beta chain) sequence, with context. The antigen this receptor binds is unknown. No base quality values were provided; no much bigger clone lies one nucleotide off. This sample is part of a study of blood T cell repertoires in COVID-19 (dated by TCRdb to about 2020). As for the study more broadly: Samples covering the acute and convalescent phases of COVID-19 were provided by collaborators in the United States, Italy and Spain. The prospective study material was composed of cDNA or gDNA derived from T cells, B-cell-depleted T cells, or PBMCs. The dataset comprised deeply sampled blood TCRbeta repertoires from subjects exposed to, actively infected with, or recovered from COVID-19. The repertoires were released in a freely available public database intended as a resource for research on the immune response to SARS-CoV-2. Samples came from the ongoing ImmuneRACE study (first 160 participants) plus 1,254 subjects from 6 global collaborators. Sample metadata almost always included a de-identified subject ID, COVID-19 status, age in years and sex. Where available, HLA class I and class II types were taken from metadata supplied by the sample provider and were not determined by assay-based typing. Study-level results and caveats: Clinical and demographic metadata were provided uncurated, with the amount varying by source and participant.

From its cysteine to its phenylalanine, the CDR3 spans 18 amino acids. Here the CDR3 DNA is all that survives: 54 bases in frame from base 1. The V end gives up 5 bases and the J end 0 bases, leaving 5 bases in the junction not matched to a gene. CDR1 and CDR2 (SGHAT, FQNNGV) derive from the germline V gene. TCRbeta CDR3 regions were amplified from genomic DNA using the immunoSEQ Assay, a bias-controlled multiplex PCR. Regarding the original processing steps: Nucleated cell counts per sample were estimated from amplification of reference gene primers within the assay. Sequence reads were collapsed and filtered to measure the absolute abundance of every unique TCRbeta CDR3 rearrangement. For each sample, productive Simpson clonality was calculated by taking the square root of Simpson's diversity index across productive rearrangements. TCRdb mirrors the immuneACCESS table, restricted to in-frame sequences. Some clones are absent from its copies; in checked studies, under half trace to an unresolved V gene, and the reason for the others is unknown. D and trimming were read from the DNA, whereas the V and J calls and clone size are those reported in that table. This sample gives 150,000 to 200,000 clones in total; about 83% of them show up just once. The top ten hold roughly 3.6% of the sample.

The collaborating institutions used their own protocols to collect whole blood in K2EDTA tubes. For TCRbeta analysis, collaborators shipped samples as frozen whole blood, isolated PBMCs, or DNA extracted from either of those sample types. The rearrangement joined TRBV11-2 to TRBJ2-1; 15 junctional bases match TRBD2. The specimen sequenced was peripheral blood. This TCR came from a man aged 18-30 years with active or convalescent COVID-19. The CDR3 protein: CASSPGTSGGYSYNEQFF. The nucleotide sequence reads TGTGCCAGCAGCCCAGGGACTAGCGGGGGGTACTCCTACAATGAGCAGTTCTTC.